This T cell receptor (beta chain) stems from a study of cytomegalovirus exposure and HLA in healthy donors. As for the study in general: The study's early data release held 75 million to 95 million unique TCRs from HLA-typed donors.

PCR primers comprised 60 Vbeta and 13 Jbeta primers. Sequenced by immunoSEQ multiplex PCR; TCRdb stores in-frame clones only, minus some. The sample holds about 140,000 clones, 64% seen once. V shed 6 bases and J 6 bases; nucleotides not matched to a gene: 9. CDR1 is LNHDA, CDR2 SQIVND, per germline (reference sequence). The CDR3 length is 14 residues. Donors likely had unrecorded immune exposures despite being nominally healthy when sampled. This TCR was sampled from a woman in her thirties or forties in good health and CMV-seronegative. V is TRBV19 and J is TRBJ1-2; 8 bases align to TRBD1. Sequencing was performed on PBMCs. The CDR3 DNA reads as TGTGCCAGTAGCTCCGACAGGGGATGGAATGGCTACACCTTC. Translation: CASSSDRGWNGYTF.